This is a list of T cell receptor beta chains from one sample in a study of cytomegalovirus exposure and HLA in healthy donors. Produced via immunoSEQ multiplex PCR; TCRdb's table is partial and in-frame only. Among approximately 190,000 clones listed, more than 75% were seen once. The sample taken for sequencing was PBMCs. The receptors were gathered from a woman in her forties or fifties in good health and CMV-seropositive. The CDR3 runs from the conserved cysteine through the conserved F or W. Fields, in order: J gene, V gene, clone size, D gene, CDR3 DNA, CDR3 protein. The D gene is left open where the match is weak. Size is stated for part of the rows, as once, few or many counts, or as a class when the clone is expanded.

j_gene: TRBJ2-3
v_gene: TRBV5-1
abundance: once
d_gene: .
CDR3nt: TGCGCCAGCAGCTCTGGACAAGATACGCAGTATTTT
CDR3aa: CASSSGQDTQYF

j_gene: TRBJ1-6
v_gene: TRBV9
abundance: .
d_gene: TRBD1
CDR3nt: TGTGCCAGCAGCGCCGAAGACAGGGGTAATTCACCCCTCCACTTT
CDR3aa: CASSAEDRGNSPLHF

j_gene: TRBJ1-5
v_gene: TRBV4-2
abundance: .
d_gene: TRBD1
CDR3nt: TGTGCCAGCAGCCCAGGGACAGCCAATCAGCCCCAGCATTTT
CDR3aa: CASSPGTANQPQHF

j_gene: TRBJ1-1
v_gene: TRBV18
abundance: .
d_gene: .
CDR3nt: TGTGCCAGCTCACCGGCGGGGAAGAACACTGAAGCTTTCTTT
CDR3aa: CASSPAGKNTEAFF

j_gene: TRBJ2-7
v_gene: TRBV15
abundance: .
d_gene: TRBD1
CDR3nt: TGTGCCACCAGCAGAGGGACAGGTGTCGACGAGCAGTACTTC
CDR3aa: CATSRGTGVDEQYF

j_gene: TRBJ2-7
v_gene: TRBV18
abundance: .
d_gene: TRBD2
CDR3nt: TGTGCCAGCTCCCCCAGGACTAGCGGGGAATACGAGCAGTACTTC
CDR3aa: CASSPRTSGEYEQYF

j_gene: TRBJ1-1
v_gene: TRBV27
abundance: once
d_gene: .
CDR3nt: TGTGCCAGCAGTATCCGCACCACAGGGTTAAACACTGAAGCTTTCTTT
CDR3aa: CASSIRTTGLNTEAFF

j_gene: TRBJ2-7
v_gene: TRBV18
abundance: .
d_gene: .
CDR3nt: TGTGCCAGCTCACGTCCGGGGGAGCAGTACTTC
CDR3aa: CASSRPGEQYF

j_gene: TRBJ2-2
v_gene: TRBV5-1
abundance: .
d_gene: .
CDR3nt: TGCGCCAGCAGCTTGGAACAGCTGCCCGGGGAGCTGTTTTTT
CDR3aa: CASSLEQLPGELFF

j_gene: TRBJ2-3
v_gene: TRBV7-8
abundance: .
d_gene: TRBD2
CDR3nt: TGTGCCAGCAGCTTACTTTTTCGAGGGGCGGGGGATCCCACAGATACGCAGTATTTT
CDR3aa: CASSLLFRGAGDPTDTQYF

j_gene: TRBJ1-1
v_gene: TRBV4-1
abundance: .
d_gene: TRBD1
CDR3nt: TGCGCCAGCAGCCAAACATCCACAGGGGGGACTGAAGCTTTCTTT
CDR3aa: CASSQTSTGGTEAFF

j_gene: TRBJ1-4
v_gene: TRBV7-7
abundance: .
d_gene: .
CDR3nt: TGTGCTAGCAGCTCCACCGACGGGGCTAATGAAAAACTGTTTTTT
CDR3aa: CASSSTDGANEKLFF

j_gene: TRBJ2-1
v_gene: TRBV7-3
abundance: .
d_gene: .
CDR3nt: TGTGCCAGCAGCGTCGACGGGAGCTCCTACAATGAGCAGTTCTTC
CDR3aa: CASSVDGSSYNEQFF

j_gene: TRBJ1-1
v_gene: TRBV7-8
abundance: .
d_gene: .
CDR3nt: TGTGCCAGCAGCTCCACGACCCGCAACTATGAAGCTTTCTTT
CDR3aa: CASSSTTRNYEAFF

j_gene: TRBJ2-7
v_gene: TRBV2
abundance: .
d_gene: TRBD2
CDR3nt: TGTGCCAGCAGTCGCGGACTAGCGGGGATCTACGAGCAGTACTTC
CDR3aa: CASSRGLAGIYEQYF

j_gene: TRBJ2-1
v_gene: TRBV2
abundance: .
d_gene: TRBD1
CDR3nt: TGTGCCAGCAGTGTGGACAGGGTCCGGAATGAGCAGTTCTTC
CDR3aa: CASSVDRVRNEQFF

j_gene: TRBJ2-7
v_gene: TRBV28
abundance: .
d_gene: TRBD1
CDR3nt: TGTGCCAGCAGTTCCCCCACCGGACAGGCCTACGAGCAGTACTTC
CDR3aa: CASSSPTGQAYEQYF

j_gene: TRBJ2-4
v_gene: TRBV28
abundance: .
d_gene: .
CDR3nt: TGTGCCAGCAGTTTTGGCAGGGCAACCAAAAACATTCAGTACTTC
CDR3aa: CASSFGRATKNIQYF

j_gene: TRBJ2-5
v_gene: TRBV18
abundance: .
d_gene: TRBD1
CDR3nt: TGTGCCAGCTCACCGACCGGACAGGGGGAAGAGACCCAGTACTTC
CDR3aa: CASSPTGQGEETQYF

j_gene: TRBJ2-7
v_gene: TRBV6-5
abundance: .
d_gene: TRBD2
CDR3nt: TGTGCCAGCGGGACTAGCGGGGCGAGCTACGAGCAGTACTTC
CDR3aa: CASGTSGASYEQYF

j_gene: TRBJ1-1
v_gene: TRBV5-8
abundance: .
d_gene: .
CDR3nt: TGTGCCAGCACCTTTATGTCAGTGAACACTGAAGCTTTCTTT
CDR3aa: CASTFMSVNTEAFF

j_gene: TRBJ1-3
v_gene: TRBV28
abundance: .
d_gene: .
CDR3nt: TGTGCCAGCAGTTTCTGGCAGTCGCTCTCTGGAAACACCATATATTTT
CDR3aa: CASSFWQSLSGNTIYF

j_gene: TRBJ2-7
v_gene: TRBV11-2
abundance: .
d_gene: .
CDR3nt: TGTGCCAGCAGCTTAGATCGGGGTTACGAGCAGTACTTC
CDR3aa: CASSLDRGYEQYF

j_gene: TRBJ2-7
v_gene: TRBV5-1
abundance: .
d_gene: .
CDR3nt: TGCGCCAGCAGCTTCTCGGGTATCTTACCCGAGCAGTACTTC
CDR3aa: CASSFSGILPEQYF

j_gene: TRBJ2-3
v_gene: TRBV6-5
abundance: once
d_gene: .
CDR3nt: TGTGCCAGCACCATCGCTCGAACTTACACAGATACGCAGTATTTT
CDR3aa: CASTIARTYTDTQYF

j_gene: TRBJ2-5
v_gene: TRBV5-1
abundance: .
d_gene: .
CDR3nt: TGCGCCAGCGGAACCGGGACTGCAGAAGAGACCCAGTACTTC
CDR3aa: CASGTGTAEETQYF

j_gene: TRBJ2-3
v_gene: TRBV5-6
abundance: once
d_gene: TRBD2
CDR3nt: TGTGCCAGCAGCTTGCGACTAGCGGGGTTCCGCACAGATACGCAGTATTTT
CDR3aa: CASSLRLAGFRTDTQYF

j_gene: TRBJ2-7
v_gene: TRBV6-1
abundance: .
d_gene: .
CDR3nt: TGTGCCAGCGCCGTCGGGGATGGCTACGAGCAGTACTTC
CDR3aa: CASAVGDGYEQYF

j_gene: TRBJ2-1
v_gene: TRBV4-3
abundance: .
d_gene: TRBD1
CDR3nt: TGCGCCAGCAGTTCCGGGACAGGGACCTACAATGAGCAGTTCTTC
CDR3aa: CASSSGTGTYNEQFF

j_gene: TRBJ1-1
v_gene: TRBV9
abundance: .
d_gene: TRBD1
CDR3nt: TGTGCCAGCAGCGTGACAGGGAGCATGAACACTGAAGCTTTCTTT
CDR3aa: CASSVTGSMNTEAFF

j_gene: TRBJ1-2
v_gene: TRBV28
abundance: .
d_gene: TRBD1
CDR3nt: TGTGCCAGCAGGCCTCCTCACAGGGGCTCCGGCTACACCTTC
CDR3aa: CASRPPHRGSGYTF

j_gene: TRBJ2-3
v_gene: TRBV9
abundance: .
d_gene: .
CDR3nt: TGTGCCAGCAGTACTAGTGGGGGCCGCACAGATACGCAGTATTTT
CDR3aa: CASSTSGGRTDTQYF

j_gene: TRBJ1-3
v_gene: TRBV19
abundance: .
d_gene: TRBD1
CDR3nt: TGTGCCAGTGACCAGACTTTGGGACAGTGGAACACCATATATTTT
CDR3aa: CASDQTLGQWNTIYF

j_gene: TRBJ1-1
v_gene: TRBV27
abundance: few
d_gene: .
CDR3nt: TGTGCCAGCAGTTTACCGGGGAGCGGCACTGAAGCTTTCTTT
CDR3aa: CASSLPGSGTEAFF

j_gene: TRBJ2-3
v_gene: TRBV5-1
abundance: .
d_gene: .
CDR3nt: TGCGCCACCCGGGACTCTTGGGGCACAGATACGCAGTATTTT
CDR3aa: CATRDSWGTDTQYF

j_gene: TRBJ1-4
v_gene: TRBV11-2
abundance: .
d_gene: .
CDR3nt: TGTGCCAGCAGCCAAGAAGCCCCCTCTCGGGAAAAACTGTTTTTT
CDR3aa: CASSQEAPSREKLFF

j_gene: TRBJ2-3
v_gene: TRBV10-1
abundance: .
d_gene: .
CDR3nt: TGCGCCAGCAGTAACCTACCCCAGGGGCGCGGCACAGATACGCAGTATTTT
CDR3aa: CASSNLPQGRGTDTQYF

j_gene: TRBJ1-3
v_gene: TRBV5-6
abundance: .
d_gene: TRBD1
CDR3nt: TGTGCCAGCAGCACTGACAGGGGGCCTGGAAACACCATATATTTT
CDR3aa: CASSTDRGPGNTIYF

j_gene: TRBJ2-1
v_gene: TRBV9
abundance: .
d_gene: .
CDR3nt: TGTGCCAGCAGCGTAGCAGATTACAATGAGCAGTTCTTC
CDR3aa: CASSVADYNEQFF

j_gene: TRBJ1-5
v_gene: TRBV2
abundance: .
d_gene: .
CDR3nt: TGTGCCAGCAGCACTACAGGGATTCAGCCCCAGCATTTT
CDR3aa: CASSTTGIQPQHF

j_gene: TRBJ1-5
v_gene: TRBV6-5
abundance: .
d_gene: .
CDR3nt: TGTGCCATCAGTACCGACGGGGATCAGCCCCAGCATTTT
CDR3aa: CAISTDGDQPQHF

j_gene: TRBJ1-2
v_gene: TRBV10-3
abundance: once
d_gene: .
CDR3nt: TGTGCCATCAGTGAGTGGGGGGTGAGCTATGGCTACACCTTC
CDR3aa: CAISEWGVSYGYTF

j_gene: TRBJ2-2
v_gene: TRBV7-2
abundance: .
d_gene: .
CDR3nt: TGTGCCAGCAGCTCTTTCAGGGGTTCCAGGGGGGAGCTGTTTTTT
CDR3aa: CASSSFRGSRGELFF

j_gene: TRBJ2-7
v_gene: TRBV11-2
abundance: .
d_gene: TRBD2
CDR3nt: TGTGCCAGCAGTCTACTAGCGGGGGGATACTACGAGCAGTACTTC
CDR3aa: CASSLLAGGYYEQYF

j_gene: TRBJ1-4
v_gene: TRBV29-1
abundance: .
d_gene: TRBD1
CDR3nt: TGCAGCGTTGAAGCAGGGGGCGATGAAAAACTGTTTTTT
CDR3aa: CSVEAGGDEKLFF

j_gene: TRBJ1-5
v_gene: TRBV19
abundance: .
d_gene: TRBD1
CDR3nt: TGTGCCAGTACCCCGACAGGGACTCAGCCCCAGCATTTT
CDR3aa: CASTPTGTQPQHF

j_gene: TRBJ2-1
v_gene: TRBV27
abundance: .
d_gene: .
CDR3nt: TGTGCCAGCAGTAGAGTGGGACATACCTACAATGAGCAGTTCTTC
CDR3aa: CASSRVGHTYNEQFF

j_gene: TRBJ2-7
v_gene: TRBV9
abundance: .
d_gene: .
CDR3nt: TGTGCCAGCAGCGTAGGTTCAGGGGAGCCCTACGAGCAGTACTTC
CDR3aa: CASSVGSGEPYEQYF

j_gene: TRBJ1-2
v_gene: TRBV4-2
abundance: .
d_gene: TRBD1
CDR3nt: TGTGCCAGCAGCCAAGAACTGACAGGGGGGCTTGGCTACACCTTC
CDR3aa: CASSQELTGGLGYTF